This T cell receptor beta chain appears in the sequencing data of a study of regulatory T cells in long-lasting Graves disease. Arm-PCR of CDR3 regions with iRepertoire HTBI primers generated TCR beta libraries. TCRdb re-analysed the multiplex PCR reads in MiXCR, keeping a single row per CDR3 protein. The data show a few hundred thousand distinct CDR3 sequences, with about 21% seen just once and roughly 13% held by the top ten. Time point defined: persistent/refractory GD, antithyroid drugs over 5 years with positive TRAb. From PBMCs, RNA was extracted and then used to make the TCR library. The germline V gene has CDR1 SQVTM and CDR2 ANQGSEA. The length of the CDR3 is 12 residues. V was clipped by 0 bases and J by 7 bases, with 9 bases between them.

The specimen was peripheral blood mononuclear cells (PBMCs), collected when the disease was refractory, from a patient treated with antithyroid drugs. The rearrangement joins TRBV29-1 to TRBJ1-1; D not certain. This TCR derives from a female donor with Graves disease. The CDR3 DNA follows: TGCAGCGTTGAAGAAGTTCTCGATGAAGCTTTCTTT. Translated: CSVEEVLDEAFF.